Below, 8 T cell receptor beta chains from the same sample are listed, as sequenced in a study of blood T cells in healthy people across ages. Primed by a sample-barcoded 5' primer and a J-beta primer mix, a second PCR proceeded for about 6 to 11 cycles. TCRdb re-derived calls from the 5' RACE reads in MiXCR, one entry per CDR3 protein. This sample carries roughly 680,000 distinct CDR3 sequences, around 50% of them seen once, and the ten largest clones take roughly 13%. The specimen was blood. The receptor source for this set is a woman of 80 years or more in good health.

This clonotype has at least ten counts. The V and J genes are TRBV11-2 and TRBJ2-7, with 10 bases that match TRBD1. J lost 4 bases, V lost 1 base, and 4 bases had no gene match. This CDR3 spans 15 amino acids. Germline CDR1 SGHAT, CDR2 FQNNGV. CDR3 bases: TGTGCCAGCAGCTTAGTGACAGGGGGCTATTACGAGCAGTACTTC. Amino acid sequence: CASSLVTGGYYEQYF.

The chain employs TRBV5-4 and TRBJ2-3; D is perhaps TRBD1 or TRBD2 (5 bases each). The germline gives CDR1 SGHNT, CDR2 YYREEE (reference sequence). The CDR3 length is 16 residues. V was cut by 4 bases and J by 3 bases, with 18 bases left in between. The CDR3 nucleotides read TGTGCCAGCAGCGGCCCACGGGACCGCGGGACAGATACGCAGTATTTT. This translates into CASSGPRDRGTDTQYF.

This clonotype was seen many times. This chain links TRBV28 with TRBJ2-7; no clear D gene. Trimming removed 5 bases from V and 4 bases from J, with 12 bases in between. There are 13 residues in the CDR3. Germline CDR1 and CDR2: MDHEN and SYDVKM. The CDR3 sequence is CASSPPDTYEQYF. The CDR3 nucleotides read TGTGCCAGCAGTCCGCCTGACACTTACGAGCAGTACTTC.

This clonotype has at least ten counts. The genes are TRBV30 and TRBJ2-4; 10 bases fit TRBD2. The CDR3 totals 15 residues. V trimming: 3 bases; J trimming: 5 bases; junction bases outside the gene matches: 7. Germline lookup yields CDR1 GTSNPN and CDR2 SVGIG (reference sequence). The CDR3 nucleotides are TGTGCCTGGAGCGAACTAGCGGGGATCCAAAACATTCAGTACTTC. This gives the protein CAWSELAGIQNIQYF.

The rearrangement uses TRBV29-1 and TRBJ2-1; weak D call: TRBD2 (5 bases). Trimming took off 6 bases at V and 7 bases at J, with 19 bases between the two ends. The CDR3 runs 14 residues. Germline V gene lookup returns CDR1 SQVTM and CDR2 ANQGSEA. CDR3 DNA sequence: TGCAGCGTCCGAGGGCTAGGGAGTAGTAATGAGCAGTTCTTC. Protein sequence: CSVRGLGSSNEQFF.

This clonotype was counted only a few times. The J gene is TRBJ2-2, the V gene TRBV5-1; D possibly uses TRBD1 or TRBD2 (5 bases each). The CDR3 covers 13 residues. The V gene's germline CDR1 is SGHRS and CDR2 YFSETQ. V dropped 6 bases and J dropped 4 bases, with 10 bases sitting between them. In DNA form, the CDR3 reads TGCGCCAGCATACCAGGGAGCACCGGGGAGCTGTTTTTT. Its translation is CASIPGSTGELFF.

This chain joins TRBV18 and TRBJ1-5, with D possibly being TRBD1 (5 bases). The length of the CDR3 is 17 residues. Trimming pared 2 bases from V and 9 bases from J, leaving 23 bases between. CDR1 KGHSH and CDR2 LQKENI come from the germline V gene. Here the CDR3 DNA reads TGTGCCAGCTCACCAAGTTGGGGGGGACCGAAAGCTGGGCCCCAGCATTTT. It specifies CASSPSWGGPKAGPQHF.

This clonotype was found a few times. The chain couples TRBV2 to TRBJ2-6; a weak D match, TRBD2 (6 bases). The CDR3 has 17 amino acids. Trimming left V 3 bases short and J 1 base short, with 13 bases between. The germline V gene has CDR1 SNHLY and CDR2 FYNNEI. CDR3 sequence: CASSEEGWGSGANVLTF. The CDR3 DNA reads TGTGCCAGCAGTGAGGAGGGGTGGGGGTCTGGGGCCAACGTCCTGACTTTC.